This TCR beta chain was obtained from a study of T cell repertoires in cytomegalovirus infection. Study-level information: CMV infection together with matching HLA type was indicated by public TCR beta signatures. Overall study findings and caveats: CMV-specific HLA-C-restricted TCR beta clonotypes dominated the ex vivo response.

TCRdb reprocessed the reads via MiXCR and lists one record per CDR3 protein. Here the sample spans 450,000 to 550,000 distinct CDR3 sequences, more than 15% being singletons. The table lists this clonotype with a few counts. Its antigen is not identified. V was clipped by 1 base and J by 3 bases; unmatched bases: 1. CDR3 length: 14 residues. Germline CDR1 SEHNR, CDR2 FQNEAQ (reference sequence). The chain is built from TRBV7-9 and TRBJ2-7; TRBD2 agrees at 9 bases. What was sequenced was CD8+ T cells from PBMCs. This receptor was identified in a human donor in good health (CMV status not recorded). Some clones in this sample may be carry-over from other donors' samples. The CDR3 is CASSLGTSDYEQYF. CDR3 coding DNA: TGTGCCAGCAGCTTAGGGACTAGCGACTACGAGCAGTACTTC.